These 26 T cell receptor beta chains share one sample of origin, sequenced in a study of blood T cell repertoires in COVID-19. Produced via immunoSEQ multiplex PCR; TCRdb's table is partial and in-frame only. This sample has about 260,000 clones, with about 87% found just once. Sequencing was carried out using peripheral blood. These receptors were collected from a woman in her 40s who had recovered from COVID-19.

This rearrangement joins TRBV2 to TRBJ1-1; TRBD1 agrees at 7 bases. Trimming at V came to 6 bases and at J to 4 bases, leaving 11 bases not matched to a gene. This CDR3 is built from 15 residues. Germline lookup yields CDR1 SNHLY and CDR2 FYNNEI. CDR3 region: CASRGGDRDGTEAFF. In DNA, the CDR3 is TGTGCCAGCAGGGGGGGTGACAGGGATGGCACTGAAGCTTTCTTT. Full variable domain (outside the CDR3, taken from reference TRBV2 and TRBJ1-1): EPEVTQTPSHQVTQMGQEVILRCVPISNHLYFYWYRQILGQKVEFLVSFYNNEISEKSEIFDDQFSVERPDGSNFTLKIRSTKLEDSAMYFCASRGGDRDGTEAFFGQGTRLTVV.

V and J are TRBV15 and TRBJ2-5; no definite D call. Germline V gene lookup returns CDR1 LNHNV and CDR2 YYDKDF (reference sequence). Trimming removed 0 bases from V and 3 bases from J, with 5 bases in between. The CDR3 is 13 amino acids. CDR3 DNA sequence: TGTGCCACCAGCAGAGATTCGGAAGAGACCCAGTACTTC. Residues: CATSRDSEETQYF.

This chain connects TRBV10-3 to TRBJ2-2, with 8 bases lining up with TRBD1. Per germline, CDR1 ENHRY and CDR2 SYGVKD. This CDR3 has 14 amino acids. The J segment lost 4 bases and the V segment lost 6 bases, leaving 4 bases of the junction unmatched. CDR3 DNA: TGTGCCATCAGAGGGGACAGGCGCACCGGGGAGCTGTTTTTT. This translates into CAIRGDRRTGELFF.

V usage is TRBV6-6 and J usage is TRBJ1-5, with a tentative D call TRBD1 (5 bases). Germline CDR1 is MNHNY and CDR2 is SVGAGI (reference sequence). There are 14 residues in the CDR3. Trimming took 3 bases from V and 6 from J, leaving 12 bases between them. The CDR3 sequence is CASSYHRDFQPQHF. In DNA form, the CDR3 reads TGTGCCAGCAGTTATCACCGGGACTTTCAGCCCCAGCATTTT.

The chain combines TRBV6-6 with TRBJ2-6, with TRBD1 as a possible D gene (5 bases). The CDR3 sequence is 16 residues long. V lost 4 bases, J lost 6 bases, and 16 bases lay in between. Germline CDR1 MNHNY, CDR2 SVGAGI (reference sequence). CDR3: CASSSRQLAPANVLTF. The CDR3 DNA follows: TGTGCCAGCAGTTCGCGACAGCTGGCCCCGGCCAACGTCCTGACTTTC.

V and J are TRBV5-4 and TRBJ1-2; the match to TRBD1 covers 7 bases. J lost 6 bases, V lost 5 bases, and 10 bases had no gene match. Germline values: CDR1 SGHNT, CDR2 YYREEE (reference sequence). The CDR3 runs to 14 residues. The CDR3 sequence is CASSPWTGMDGYTF. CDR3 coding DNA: TGTGCCAGCAGTCCATGGACAGGCATGGATGGCTACACCTTC.

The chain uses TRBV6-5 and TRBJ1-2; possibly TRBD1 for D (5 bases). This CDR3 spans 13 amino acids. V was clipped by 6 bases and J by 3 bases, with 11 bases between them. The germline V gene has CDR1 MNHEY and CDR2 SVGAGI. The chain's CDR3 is CASRYRDYYGYTF. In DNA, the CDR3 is TGTGCCAGCAGGTATAGGGACTACTATGGCTACACCTTC.

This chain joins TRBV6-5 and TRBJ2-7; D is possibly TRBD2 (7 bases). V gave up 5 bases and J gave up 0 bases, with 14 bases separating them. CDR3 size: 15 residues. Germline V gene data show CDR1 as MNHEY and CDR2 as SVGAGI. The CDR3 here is CASSPRGASSYEQYF. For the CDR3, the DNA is TGTGCCAGCAGTCCTCGGGGGGCCAGCTCCTACGAGCAGTACTTC.

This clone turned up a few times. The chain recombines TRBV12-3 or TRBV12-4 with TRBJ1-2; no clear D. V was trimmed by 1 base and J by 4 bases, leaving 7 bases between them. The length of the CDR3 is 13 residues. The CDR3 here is CASSLDSFYGYTF. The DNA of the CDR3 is TGTGCCAGCAGTTTAGACAGCTTCTATGGCTACACCTTC.

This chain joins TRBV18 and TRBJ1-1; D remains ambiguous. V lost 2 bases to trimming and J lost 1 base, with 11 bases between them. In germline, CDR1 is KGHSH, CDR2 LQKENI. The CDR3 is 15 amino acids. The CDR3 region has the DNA TGTGCCAGCTCACCAATGCCCCCAGGGAACACTGAAGCTTTCTTT. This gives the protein CASSPMPPGNTEAFF. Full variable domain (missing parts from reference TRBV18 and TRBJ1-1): NAGVMQNPRHLVRRRGQEARLRCSPMKGHSHVYWYRQLPEEGLKFMVYLQKENIIDESGMPKERFSAEFPKEGPSILRIQQVVRGDSAAYFCASSPMPPGNTEAFFGQGTRLTVV.

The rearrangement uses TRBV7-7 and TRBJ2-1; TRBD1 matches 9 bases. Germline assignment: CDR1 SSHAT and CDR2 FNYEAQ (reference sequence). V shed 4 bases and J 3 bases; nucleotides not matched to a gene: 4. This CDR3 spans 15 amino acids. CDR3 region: CASSSGTGIYNEQFF. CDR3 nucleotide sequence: TGTGCCAGCAGCTCCGGGACAGGGATCTACAATGAGCAGTTCTTC.

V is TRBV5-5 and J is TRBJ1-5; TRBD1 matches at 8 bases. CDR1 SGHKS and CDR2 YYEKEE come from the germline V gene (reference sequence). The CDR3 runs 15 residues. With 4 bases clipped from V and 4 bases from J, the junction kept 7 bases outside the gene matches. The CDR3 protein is CASSPDDRGNQPQHF. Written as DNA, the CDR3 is TGTGCCAGCAGCCCCGACGACAGGGGAAATCAGCCCCAGCATTTT.

CDR3 nucleotides: TGTGCCAGCAGCCCGTCCCCCCCGTACAATGAGCAGTTCTTC. Translating it yields CASSPSPPYNEQFF. V usage is TRBV3-1 (or the pseudogene TRBV3-2) and J usage is TRBJ2-1, with unresolved D. CDR1 is LGHDT and CDR2 is YNNKEL in the germline V gene (reference sequence). V shed 4 bases and J shed 4 bases, with 11 bases lying between them. CDR3 length: 14 residues.

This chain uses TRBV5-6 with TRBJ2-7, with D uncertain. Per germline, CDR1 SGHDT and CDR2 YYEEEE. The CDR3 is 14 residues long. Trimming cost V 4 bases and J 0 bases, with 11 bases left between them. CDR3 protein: CASSNTRLSYEQYF. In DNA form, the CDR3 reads TGTGCCAGCAGCAATACTCGCCTCTCCTACGAGCAGTACTTC.

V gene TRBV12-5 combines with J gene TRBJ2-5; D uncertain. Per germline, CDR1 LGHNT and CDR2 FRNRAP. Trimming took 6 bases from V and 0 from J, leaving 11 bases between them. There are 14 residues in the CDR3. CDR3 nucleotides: TGTGCTAGTGGCCTTACAACGTACCAAGAGACCCAGTACTTC. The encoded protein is CASGLTTYQETQYF.

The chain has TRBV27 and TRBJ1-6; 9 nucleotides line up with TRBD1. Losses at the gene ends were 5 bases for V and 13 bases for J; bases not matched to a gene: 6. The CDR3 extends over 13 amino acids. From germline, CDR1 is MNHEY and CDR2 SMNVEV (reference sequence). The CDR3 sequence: CASSMDRGPPLHF. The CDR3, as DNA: TGTGCCAGCAGTATGGACAGGGGCCCCCCCCTCCACTTT.

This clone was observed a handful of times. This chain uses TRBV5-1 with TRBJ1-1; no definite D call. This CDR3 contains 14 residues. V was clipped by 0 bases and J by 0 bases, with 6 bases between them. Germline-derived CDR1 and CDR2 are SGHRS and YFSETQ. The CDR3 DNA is TGCGCCAGCAGCTTGGACAGACTGAACACTGAAGCTTTCTTT. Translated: CASSLDRLNTEAFF.

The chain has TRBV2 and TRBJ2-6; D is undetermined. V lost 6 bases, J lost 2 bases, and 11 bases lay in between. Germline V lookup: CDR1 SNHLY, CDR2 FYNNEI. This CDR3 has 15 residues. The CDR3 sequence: CASSALLAGANVLTF. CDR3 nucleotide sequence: TGTGCCAGCAGCGCCCTACTCGCTGGGGCCAACGTCCTGACTTTC.

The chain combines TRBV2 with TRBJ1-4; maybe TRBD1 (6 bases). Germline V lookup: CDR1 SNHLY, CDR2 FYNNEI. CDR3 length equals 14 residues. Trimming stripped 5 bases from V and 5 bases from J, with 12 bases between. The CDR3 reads CASSPGQINEKLFF. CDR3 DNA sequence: TGTGCCAGCAGTCCTGGACAGATAAATGAAAAACTGTTTTTT.

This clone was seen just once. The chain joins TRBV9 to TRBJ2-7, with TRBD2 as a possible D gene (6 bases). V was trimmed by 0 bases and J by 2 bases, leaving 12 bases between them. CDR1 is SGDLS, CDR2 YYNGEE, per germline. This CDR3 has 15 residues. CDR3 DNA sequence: TGTGCCAGCAGCGTAGAGGGACTCCCGGCCTACGAGCAGTACTTC. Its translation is CASSVEGLPAYEQYF.

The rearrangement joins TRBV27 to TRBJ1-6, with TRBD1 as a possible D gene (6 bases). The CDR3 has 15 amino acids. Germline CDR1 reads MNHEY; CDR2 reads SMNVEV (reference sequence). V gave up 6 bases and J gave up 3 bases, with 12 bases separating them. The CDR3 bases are TGTGCCAGCAGGTCGGACAGCCTCTATAATTCACCCCTCCACTTT. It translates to CASRSDSLYNSPLHF.

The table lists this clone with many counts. The CDR3 spells CASRKTGVEQYF. In DNA, the CDR3 is TGTGCCAGCAGGAAAACGGGGGTTGAGCAGTACTTC. This chain connects TRBV6-5 to TRBJ2-7, with D possibly being TRBD2 (6 bases). In germline, CDR1 is MNHEY, CDR2 SVGAGI. There are 12 residues in the CDR3. V lost 6 bases, J lost 7 bases, and 13 bases lay in between.

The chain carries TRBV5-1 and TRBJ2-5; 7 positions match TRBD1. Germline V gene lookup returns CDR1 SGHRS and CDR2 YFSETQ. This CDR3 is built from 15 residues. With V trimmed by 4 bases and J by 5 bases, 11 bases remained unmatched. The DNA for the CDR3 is TGCGCCAGCAGCCCGTCCTACAGGGGAAGGGAGACCCAGTACTTC. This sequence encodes CASSPSYRGRETQYF.

The CDR3 loop reads CASSLMQGQGQFF. The DNA of the CDR3 is TGTGCCAGCAGCTTAATGCAGGGTCAGGGGCAGTTCTTC. The gene calls are TRBV7-9 and TRBJ2-1, with D possibly matching TRBD1 (5 bases). This CDR3 has 13 residues. Trimming removed 2 bases at V and 12 bases at J, with 14 bases between. Germline V gene sequence: CDR1 SEHNR, CDR2 FQNEAQ (reference sequence).

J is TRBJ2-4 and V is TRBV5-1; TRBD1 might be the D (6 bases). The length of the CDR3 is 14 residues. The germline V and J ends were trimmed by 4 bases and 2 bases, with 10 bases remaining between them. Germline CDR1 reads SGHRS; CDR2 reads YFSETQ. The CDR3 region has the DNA TGCGCCAGCAGCCCGACAGGTACCAAAAACATTCAGTACTTC. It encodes CASSPTGTKNIQYF.

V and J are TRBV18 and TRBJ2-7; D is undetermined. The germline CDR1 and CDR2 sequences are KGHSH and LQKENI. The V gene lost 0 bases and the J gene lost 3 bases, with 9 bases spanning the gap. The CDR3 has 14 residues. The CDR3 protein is CASSPPSAIYEQYF. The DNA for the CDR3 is TGTGCCAGCTCACCACCGTCAGCGATCTACGAGCAGTACTTC. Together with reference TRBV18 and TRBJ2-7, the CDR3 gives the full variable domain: NAGVMQNPRHLVRRRGQEARLRCSPMKGHSHVYWYRQLPEEGLKFMVYLQKENIIDESGMPKERFSAEFPKEGPSILRIQQVVRGDSAAYFCASSPPSAIYEQYFGPGTRLTVT.